This T cell receptor beta chain was identified during a study of technical replicates of blood from a few donors (dated by TCRdb to about 2017). V lost 8 bases and J lost 10 bases; the stretch between them is 14 bases long. Its CDR3 holds 11 amino acids, cysteine through phenylalanine. CDR3 DNA only is kept here, 33 bases in frame from base 1. Based on the germline V gene, the CDR1 and CDR2 sequences are ENHRY and SYGVKD. This clone has a handful of counts. Its antigen is not yet known. Per-base qualities were not stored, and no clone one base away is much larger. The library was produced with the immunoSEQ multiplex PCR assay. In its TCRdb copy, this immuneACCESS table keeps in-frame sequences only and misses some clones. Where compared with another copy, unresolved V genes explain less than half of these, and the others have no known cause. This sample holds around 85,000 clones; roughly 94% were observed only once. Of the sample, 0.2% to 0.3% falls within the top ten clones.

The V and J genes are TRBV10-3 and TRBJ1-1, with the D gene not confidently named. The TCR comes from a human donor in good health. Sequenced input: T cells isolated from PBMCs. The DNA reads TGTGCCATCCACTGGGAGGGAAGAGCTTTCTTT. It specifies CAIHWEGRAFF.